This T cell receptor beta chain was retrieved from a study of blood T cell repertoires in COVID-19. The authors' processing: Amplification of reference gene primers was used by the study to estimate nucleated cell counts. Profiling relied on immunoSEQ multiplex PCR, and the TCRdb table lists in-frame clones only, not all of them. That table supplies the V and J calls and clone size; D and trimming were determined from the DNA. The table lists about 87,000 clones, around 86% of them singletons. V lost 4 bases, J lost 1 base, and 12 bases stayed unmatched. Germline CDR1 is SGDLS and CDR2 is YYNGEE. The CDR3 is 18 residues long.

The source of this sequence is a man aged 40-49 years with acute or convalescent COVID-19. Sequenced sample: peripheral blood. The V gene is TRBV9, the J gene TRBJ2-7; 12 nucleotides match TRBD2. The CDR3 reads CASSRTELAGGLSYEQYF. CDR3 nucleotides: TGTGCCAGCAGCCGCACAGAACTAGCGGGGGGACTGTCCTACGAGCAGTACTTC.